This TCR beta chain was documented in a study of CD8 T cells in Susac syndrome. CD8+ and CD4+ blood T cells underwent TCR beta sequencing. Germline CDR1 and CDR2: LNHDA and SQIVND (reference sequence). The CDR3 has 14 amino acids. Between the trimmed V and J ends, which lost 3 bases and 2 bases, there was a span of 10 bases. Reverse transcription used roughly 0.45 to 1 ug RNA and random hexamers. The method of amplification for TCR beta CDR3 was immunoSEQ multiplex PCR, covering 54 Vbeta and 13 Jbeta. TCRdb recomputed calls from the immunoSEQ multiplex PCR reads with MiXCR, one row per CDR3 protein. The sample has about 400,000 distinct CDR3 sequences, 75% to 90% seen once.

This chain links TRBV19 with TRBJ1-1; D gene uncertain. The sequenced sample was CD8+ T cells from PBMCs. The receptor's source is a human donor with multiple sclerosis. The chain's CDR3 is CASSIVSANTEAFF. The CDR3 bases are TGTGCCAGTAGTATCGTGTCGGCTAACACTGAAGCTTTCTTT.